This T cell receptor (beta chain) was obtained from a study of T cells after yellow fever vaccination. In TCRdb, the 5' RACE reads were re-called with MiXCR into one record per CDR3 protein. The sample consists of some 560,000 distinct CDR3 sequences, about 17% of them appearing once. This clonotype has just a few counts. Its antigen is not identified. Study-wide findings and caveats: Primary-vaccination clones mostly resurfaced post-booster (more than 95% CD4, roughly 87% CD8).

The ends lost 1 base at V and 3 bases at J; junction bases unmatched: 11. CDR3 length: 17 amino acids. Specimen: PBMCs, collected 4 to 5 days after the first yellow fever vaccination. The sequence was obtained from a man younger than 35 who received the YFV17D yellow fever vaccine. This rearrangement joins TRBV12-3 or TRBV12-4 to TRBJ2-7; TRBD1 aligns across 8 bases. DNA of the CDR3: TGTGCCAGCAGTTTAGAGAAGCGGACAGGGCGGCACTACGAGCAGTACTTC. It specifies CASSLEKRTGRHYEQYF.